The entry below gives a single T cell receptor (beta chain) sequence along with its context. This clone has a single count. What antigen it recognizes has not been identified. No per-base quality is available; no much larger clone lies one base away. The data belong to a study of blood T cell repertoires in COVID-19 (dated by TCRdb to the early 2020s). About the full investigation: Samples from collaborators originated in the United States, Italy and Spain and spanned both the acute and convalescent phases of COVID-19. The sample metadata nearly always contained a de-identified subject ID, COVID-19 status, age in years and sex. The samples were drawn from the first 160 participants of the ongoing ImmuneRACE study and from some 1,300 subjects provided by 6 global collaborators. Subjects who had been exposed to COVID-19, were actively infected with it, or had recovered from it provided the deeply sampled blood TCRbeta repertoires that made up the dataset. The repertoires were released in a freely available public database intended as a resource for research on the immune response to SARS-CoV-2. Where HLA class I and class II types were available, the types were taken from metadata supplied by the sample provider, not from assay-based typing. The material from the prospective study consisted of cDNA or gDNA derived from T cells, B-cell-depleted T cells, or PBMCs. The study at large found these results: How much clinical and demographic metadata was included differed by source and by participant, and the metadata was provided uncurated.

CDR1 and CDR2 are read off the germline V gene as SGHDT and YYEEEE. The CDR3 has 15 amino acids, counting the end cysteine and phenylalanine. CDR3 DNA only is kept here, 45 bases in frame from base 1. The junction shows trimming of 0 bases on V and 6 bases on J, plus 12 bases between the germline ends. The immunoSEQ Assay, a bias-controlled multiplex PCR, was used to amplify TCRbeta CDR3 regions from genomic DNA. The original pipeline was this. Nucleated cell counts per sample were estimated from amplification of reference gene primers within the assay. To quantify the absolute abundance of each unique TCRbeta CDR3 rearrangement, sequence reads were collapsed and filtered. Productive Simpson clonality was computed per sample as the square root of Simpson's diversity index over productive rearrangements. TCRdb holds this immuneACCESS table with in-frame rearrangements only. Some clones are missing; in checked studies, unresolved V genes explain under half, and the rest has no known cause. The DNA gave D and trimming, while V, J and clone size come from that table. The sample data list 150,000 or so clones, and roughly 93% of these were observed just once. Of the sample, roughly 2.1% is held by the ten largest clones.

One collaborating source in Seattle enrolled patients during active infection and followed them longitudinally through the course of disease. The collaborating institutions used their own protocols to collect whole blood in K2EDTA tubes. For TCRbeta analysis, collaborator samples were shipped as frozen whole blood, as isolated PBMCs, or as DNA extracted from either sample type. Sequenced input: peripheral blood. The sequence derives from a woman aged 60-70 years with COVID-19, enrolled during active disease. The V and J genes are TRBV5-6 and TRBJ2-2; TRBD2 is possibly the D segment (5 matching bases). DNA sequence: TGTGCCAGCAGCTTGGAGTCGTCGGGGTCCGGGGAGCTGTTTTTT. Its translation reads: CASSLESSGSGELFF.